This TCR beta chain emerged from a study of Ad26.COV2.S vaccination and SARS-CoV-2 variants. Study-level information: Donor got 5x10^10 or 1x10^11 viral particles of Ad26.COV2.S.

Trimming took off 0 bases at V and 14 bases at J, with 4 bases between the two ends. Germline V gene lookup returns CDR1 SQVTM and CDR2 ANQGSEA. There are 8 residues in the CDR3. This table comes from immunoSEQ multiplex PCR, and its TCRdb copy is limited to in-frame clones, with some not included. The data contain some 450,000 clones, less than 95% of them singletons. Specified treatment: around 19 received Ad26.COV2.S at low or high dose, single or two shots; about 5 received placebo; per-sample allocation not given. Repertoires come from day 63 after the first vaccine or placebo injection. The sample came from a Boston adult aged 18-55 years.

This specimen consisted of peripheral blood, obtained in a trial of Ad26.COV2.S vaccine versus placebo. V gene TRBV29-1 combines with J gene TRBJ1-1; D is uncertain. This TCR came from a person aged 18-60 years who received the Ad26.COV2.S COVID-19 vaccine or a placebo. The CDR3 DNA sequence: TGCAGCGTTGAAGAGGGCTTCTTT. Translated: CSVEEGFF.